Described below is a single TCR beta chain sequence and its context. This entry is derived from a study of human T cells and chemical hapten exposure. This CDR3 contains 17 residues. Between the trimmed V and J ends, which lost 5 bases and 2 bases, there was a span of 18 bases. Described time point: patch test 2, 6 weeks after DPC sensitization. Treatment specified: therapeutic diphenylcyclopropenone sensitization with weekly scalp DPC. Via MiXCR, TCRdb re-called the RACE reads, giving one row per CDR3 protein. The data contain tens of thousands of distinct CDR3 sequences, under 13% of them singletons.

The sequence was obtained from a woman in her fifties or sixties with alopecia areata. Some clones in this sample may be carry-over from other donors' samples. The chain links TRBV12-3 or TRBV12-4 to TRBJ2-2; no firm D call. The sequencing used whole blood, collected in connection with sensitization to the hapten diphenylcyclopropenone (DPC). The CDR3 DNA sequence: TGTGCCAGCAGTCCACTCCCGGGCAGATCAAACACCGGGGAGCTGTTTTTT. This translates into CASSPLPGRSNTGELFF.